The 10 T cell receptor beta chains listed next were all sequenced from one sample in a study of T-cell reconstitution after alpha-beta-depleted transplantation in children. The TCRbeta library was prepared with unique molecular identifiers. Each CDR3 protein gets one entry after TCRdb re-called the PCR reads with MiXCR. The data hold fewer than 350,000 distinct CDR3 sequences, with roughly 11% observed a single time. The source material was peripheral blood, sampled 180 days after TCRalphabeta/CD19-depleted stem cell transplant. The receptors stem from a male patient aged 2-15 years who had a stem cell transplant for chronic granulomatous disease, so the T cells may come from the graft donor.

In its sample, this clonotype was seen many times. V is TRBV28 and J is TRBJ1-2; D is undetermined. Germline lookup yields CDR1 MDHEN and CDR2 SYDVKM. CDR3 length: 12 residues. V was pared by 3 bases and J by 8 bases, with 10 bases between. CDR3 sequence: CASSFGLFGYTF. DNA for the CDR3: TGTGCCAGCAGTTTTGGACTGTTCGGCTACACCTTC.

Notes on this clonotype: A much larger clone is a single base away; this may be a read error. The chain employs TRBV12-3 or TRBV12-4 and TRBJ2-2; the D call may be TRBD1 or TRBD2 (5 bases each). CDR3 length: 14 amino acids. The V and J ends lost 8 bases and 2 bases respectively, with 12 bases between them. CDR3 DNA sequence: TGTGCCAGCGGATGGGACCTAAACACCGGGGAGCTGTTTTTT. Residues: CASGWDLNTGELFF.

This clonotype has at least ten counts. The chain uses TRBV5-1 and TRBJ2-7; 9 positions agree with TRBD2. The germline V gene has CDR1 SGHRS and CDR2 YFSETQ. The CDR3 consists of 16 residues. Trimming removed 4 bases from V and 2 bases from J; junction bases left unmatched: 10. The CDR3 here is CASSPGAGGTTYEQYF. In nucleotides, the CDR3 is TGCGCCAGCAGCCCTGGAGCGGGAGGAACCACCTACGAGCAGTACTTC.

This clonotype has a count of ten or more. This chain joins TRBV12-3 or TRBV12-4 and TRBJ2-3; TRBD1 aligns across 7 bases. The V segment lost 6 bases and the J segment 2 bases; nucleotides outside the gene matches: 5. The CDR3 extends over 14 amino acids. The CDR3 bases are TGTGCCAGCAGCCGGGACAGCTCCACAGATACGCAGTATTTT. It encodes CASSRDSSTDTQYF.

Ten or more counts support this clonotype. The gene calls are TRBV7-2 and TRBJ1-3; D possibly corresponds to TRBD1 (5 bases). Germline V gene sequence: CDR1 SGHTA, CDR2 FQGNSA. Trimming removed 5 bases from V and 0 bases from J, with 17 bases in between. This CDR3 has 17 residues. The CDR3 sequence: CASSAYVGGYSGNTIYF. The CDR3, as DNA: TGTGCCAGCAGCGCGTATGTCGGGGGTTACTCTGGAAACACCATATATTTT.

This chain links TRBV15 with TRBJ2-5; 8 bases are a match to TRBD1. CDR3 length: 16 amino acids. CDR1 and CDR2 from the germline V gene are LNHNV and YYDKDF (reference sequence). The ends lost 4 bases at V and 4 bases at J; junction bases unmatched: 11. CDR3 coding DNA: TGTGCCACCAGCATCCAGGGGGCGCGGGGAGGAGAGACCCAGTACTTC. It encodes CATSIQGARGGETQYF.

This clonotype occurred many times. The chain links TRBV7-3 to TRBJ2-2; tentative D call: TRBD1 (6 bases). V was clipped by 4 bases and J by 5 bases, with 11 bases between them. Germline CDR1 is SGHTA and CDR2 is FQGTGA. The CDR3 loop spans 14 amino acids. The CDR3 region is CASSWGHQTGELFF. The DNA for the CDR3 is TGTGCCAGCAGCTGGGGACATCAGACCGGGGAGCTGTTTTTT.

Worth noting for this clonotype: An end of the junction differs from the germline gene, which may be a read error. The V call is TRBV20-1, the J call TRBJ2-6; a weak D match, TRBD1 (6 bases). The CDR3 length is 16 residues. The germline V gene has CDR1 DFQATT and CDR2 SNEGSKA (reference sequence). The CDR3 nucleotides are TGCAGTGCCGCGGCAGGGGCCAGCTCTGGGGCCCACGTCCTGACTTTC. This sequence encodes CSAAAGASSGAHVLTF.

The table lists this clonotype with many counts. J is TRBJ2-7 and V is TRBV5-1, with a tentative D call TRBD1 (6 bases). Germline CDR1 reads SGHRS; CDR2 reads YFSETQ. V was trimmed by 4 bases and J by 1 base, leaving 9 bases between them. This CDR3 comprises 13 residues. CDR3 nucleotides: TGCGCCAGCAGCCAGACAGGTTCCTACGAGCAGTACTTC. Its translation: CASSQTGSYEQYF.

This chain links TRBV5-5 with TRBJ2-3; 7 bases map to TRBD1. The V gene end was trimmed by 5 bases and the J gene end by 4 bases; junction bases not matched to a gene: 4. The CDR3 has 13 amino acids. The germline CDR1 and CDR2 sequences are SGHKS and YYEKEE (reference sequence). The CDR3 sequence: CASRRQGSDTQYF. In nucleotides, the CDR3 is TGTGCCAGCAGAAGACAGGGCTCAGATACGCAGTATTTT.